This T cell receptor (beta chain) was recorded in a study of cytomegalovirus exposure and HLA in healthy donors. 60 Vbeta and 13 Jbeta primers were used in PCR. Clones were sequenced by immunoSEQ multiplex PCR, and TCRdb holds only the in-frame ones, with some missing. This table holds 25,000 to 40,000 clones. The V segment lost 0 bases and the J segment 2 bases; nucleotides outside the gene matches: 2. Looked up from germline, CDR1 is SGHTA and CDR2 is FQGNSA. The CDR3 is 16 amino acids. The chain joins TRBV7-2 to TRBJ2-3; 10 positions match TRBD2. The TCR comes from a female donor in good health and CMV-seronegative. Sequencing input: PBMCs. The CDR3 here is CASSLAGLANTDTQYF. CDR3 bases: TGTGCCAGCAGCTTAGCGGGACTAGCGAACACAGATACGCAGTATTTT.